This T cell receptor (beta chain) was identified during a study of identical twins. Study results and limitations: Conclusions were based on cross-sectional statistical analysis, without following the same donors.

Template switching added a universal primer site, and cDNA bore unique molecular identifiers. TCRdb fed the 5' RACE reads into MiXCR, producing one record per CDR3 protein. In the table there are approximately 700,000 distinct CDR3 sequences, 5.5% to 6.5% of which are singletons. In the case of this clonotype: Antigen: not known.

Germline V CDR1 and CDR2: SGHTA, FQGTGA. This CDR3 has 16 residues. V lost 2 bases to trimming and J lost 2 bases; unmatched junction nucleotides: 6. The chain joins TRBV7-3 to TRBJ2-1; 7 bases match TRBD2. The sequence was collected from a man between 18 and 29 years old in good health. The specimen was naive T cells sorted from blood. CDR3 nucleotide sequence: TGTGCCAGCAGCTTATTTGCCGGGAGGACCTACAATGAGCAGTTCTTC. Protein sequence: CASSLFAGRTYNEQFF.